Listed here is a single T cell receptor (beta chain). What it binds is not known. Prior autoimmune disease or systemic immunosuppression barred patients. This entry comes from a study of OX40 agonist ivuxolimab in advanced cancers. Overall study results and limits: The expanded peripheral T cells' antigen specificity was not determined. Patients with a partial response at 0.1-3.0 mg/kg had among the lowest clonal expansion. Among T cells, CD8+ cells averaged more expanded clones than CD4+ cells.

The CDR3 covers 10 residues. V dropped 6 bases and J dropped 10; count of bases not matched to a gene: 5. Germline V gives CDR1 DFQATT, CDR2 SNEGSKA (reference sequence). Using immunoSEQ multiplex PCR, the repertoire was profiled, and TCRdb retains in-frame clones only, with some absent. The sample lists under 85,000 clones, just over 85% occurring once. This sequence originates from an adult with an advanced solid tumor such as melanoma, head and neck, liver or kidney cancer. This chain connects TRBV20-1 to TRBJ2-7; 8 nucleotides match TRBD1. This material consisted of CD4+ or CD8+ T cells sorted from blood, taken in a trial of the OX40 agonist ivuxolimab. CDR3 coding DNA: TGCAGTGCCCAGGACAGGGTACAGTACTTC. It yields the protein CSAQDRVQYF.